A single T cell receptor beta chain is shown here with its context. The V gene lost 6 bases and the J gene lost 10 bases, with 16 bases spanning the gap. Germline CDR1 MNHEY, CDR2 SVGAGI. CDR3 length: 13 residues. This sample was taken from a study of blood T cell repertoires in COVID-19. Study information: The study drew acute and convalescent COVID-19 samples from the United States, Italy and Spain. T cells, B-cell-depleted T cells, or PBMCs supplied cDNA or gDNA.

Original data processing: Amplification of reference gene primers provided the estimated nucleated cell counts. Sequenced by immunoSEQ multiplex PCR; TCRdb stores in-frame clones only, minus some. Clone size and the V and J calls come from that table; the DNA yielded D and trimming. The data hold nearly 70,000 clones, with around 84% observed a single time. The rearrangement uses TRBV6-5 and TRBJ2-1; TRBD2 is a possible D gene (7 bases). The clonotype originates from a woman aged 80 or over with acute or convalescent COVID-19. The source material was peripheral blood. The CDR3 nucleotides are TGTGCCAGCAGCAGATCGGGGGGCAGGGAGCAGTTCTTC. It specifies CASSRSGGREQFF.